Described below is a single T cell receptor (beta chain) sequence and its context. Participants were aged roughly 18 to 100 years from approximately 25 US areas. Exposed enrollees had met someone with a PCR-confirmed or clinician-diagnosed COVID-19 case at some point within the 2 weeks before study entry. This sample is drawn from a study of blood T cell repertoires in COVID-19. Study context: The analysed material was cDNA or gDNA that came from T cells, B-cell-depleted T cells, or PBMCs.

CDR3 length: 14 amino acids. With V trimmed by 3 bases and J by 8 bases, 7 bases remained unmatched. Germline CDR1 reads SGHTS; CDR2 reads YDEGEE. Some clones are missing from TCRdb's copy, which holds only in-frame ones; the method was immunoSEQ multiplex PCR. The sample yields 240,000 or so clones, 85% to 90% seen once. The sequence was collected from a man in his fifties or sixties who had been exposed to COVID-19. V and J are TRBV5-8 and TRBJ1-2, with 10 bases lining up with TRBD1. The sequenced sample consisted of PBMCs or T cells enriched from blood (not recorded which). In nucleotides, the CDR3 is TGTGCCAGCAGCTACAGACAGGGGGCGAGAGGCTACACCTTC. This gives the protein CASSYRQGARGYTF.